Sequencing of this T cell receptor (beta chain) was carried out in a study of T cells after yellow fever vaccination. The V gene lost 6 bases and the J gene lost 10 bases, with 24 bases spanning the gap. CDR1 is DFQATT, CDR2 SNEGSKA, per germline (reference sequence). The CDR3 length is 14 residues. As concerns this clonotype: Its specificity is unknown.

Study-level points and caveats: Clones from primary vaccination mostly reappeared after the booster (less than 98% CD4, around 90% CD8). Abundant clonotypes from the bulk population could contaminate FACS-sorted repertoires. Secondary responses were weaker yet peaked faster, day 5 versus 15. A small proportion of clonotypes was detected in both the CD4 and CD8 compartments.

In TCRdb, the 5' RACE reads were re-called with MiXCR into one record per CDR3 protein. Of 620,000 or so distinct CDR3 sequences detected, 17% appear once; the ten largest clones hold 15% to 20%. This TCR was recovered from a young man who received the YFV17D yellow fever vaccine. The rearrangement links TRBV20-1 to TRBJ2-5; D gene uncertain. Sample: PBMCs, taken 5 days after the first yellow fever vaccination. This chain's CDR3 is CSAQRRLASIGQYF. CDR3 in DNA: TGCAGTGCCCAGAGGCGGTTGGCCTCTATTGGCCAGTACTTC.